These 20 T cell receptor beta chains were sequenced from one sample in a study of early T cells in non-severe SARS-CoV-2 infection. MiXCR, run by TCRdb on the 5' RACE reads, gives a single entry per CDR3 protein. The data show 85,000 to 100,000 distinct CDR3 sequences, 9.5% to 12% seen once. The sequencing input was whole blood. The receptors were sampled from an adult who was a healthcare worker with PCR-confirmed SARS-CoV-2 infection or an uninfected control (not recorded which).

V usage is TRBV20-1 and J usage is TRBJ2-3, with D perhaps matching TRBD2 (5 bases). The CDR3 length is 14 residues. Germline V gene sequence: CDR1 DFQATT, CDR2 SNEGSKA (reference sequence). As DNA, the CDR3 is TGCAAAGCGGATGAAGGCCGGAGCACAGATACGCAGTATTTT. This gives the protein CKADEGRSTDTQYF.

This clonotype was counted ten times or more. The rearrangement uses TRBV7-2 and TRBJ2-7; TRBD2 matches 7 bases. The CDR3 totals 15 residues. Trimming cost V 2 bases and J 2 bases; bases outside gene matches: 6. Per the germline V gene, CDR1 is SGHTA and CDR2 is FQGNSA. DNA for the CDR3: TGTGCCAGCAGCTTAAGTTCTAGCGGCACCTACGAGCAGTACTTC. As protein: CASSLSSSGTYEQYF.

This clonotype has a count of ten or more. This CDR3 reads CASTYSDYGYTF. DNA for the CDR3: TGTGCCAGTACCTACAGTGACTATGGCTACACCTTC. The rearrangement uses TRBV19 and TRBJ1-2, with D unresolved. Germline CDR1 LNHDA, CDR2 SQIVND (reference sequence). CDR3 length equals 12 residues. The V end lost 7 bases, the J end lost 3 bases, and 9 bases lay between the germline ends.

At least ten counts were recorded for this clonotype. The chain carries TRBV2 and TRBJ2-3; D uncertain. The germline V gene has CDR1 SNHLY and CDR2 FYNNEI. V lost 5 bases and J lost 3, with 6 bases in between. The CDR3 covers 12 residues. CDR3: CASSRRTDTQYF. Written as DNA, the CDR3 is TGTGCCAGCAGTCGAAGGACAGATACGCAGTATTTT.

This clonotype was counted between two and nine times. The J gene is TRBJ2-7, the V gene TRBV7-9, with 8 bases aligning to TRBD1. The germline CDR1 and CDR2 sequences are SEHNR and FQNEAQ (reference sequence). The CDR3 is 15 amino acids. J gave up 2 bases and V 5 bases, and 8 bases lay outside the gene matches. In DNA, the CDR3 is TGTGCCAGCAGCGTCGCCGGGACAGGCCCCTACGAGCAGTACTTC. Translation: CASSVAGTGPYEQYF.

As for this clonotype: A much larger clone sits a single nucleotide away, making a read error possible. The gene calls are TRBV3-1 and TRBJ2-1, with 7 bases that match TRBD2. There are 16 residues in the CDR3. V dropped 2 bases and J dropped 3; count of bases not matched to a gene: 7. The germline V gene has CDR1 LGHDT and CDR2 YNNKEL (reference sequence). For the CDR3, the DNA is TGTGCCAGCAGCCAAAGACCTAGCGGAATCTACAATGAGCAGTTCTTC. Its translation: CASSQRPSGIYNEQFF.

In its sample, this clonotype was seen many times. The chain is built from TRBV6-1 and TRBJ2-7, with 8 nucleotides matching TRBD1. The CDR3 is made up of 14 amino acids. CDR1 and CDR2 (germline): MNHNS, SASEGT. V lost 6 bases to trimming and J lost 5 bases; unmatched junction nucleotides: 9. The CDR3 coding sequence is TGTGCCAGCAGCCAAGACAGGGGAAGAAACGAGCAGTACTTC. This encodes CASSQDRGRNEQYF.

The chain joins TRBV7-2 to TRBJ2-3; the D call may be TRBD1 or TRBD2 (6 bases each). Trimming pared 0 bases from V and 0 bases from J, leaving 13 bases between. This CDR3 has 17 residues. Germline V gene data show CDR1 as SGHTA and CDR2 as FQGNSA. The CDR3 spells CASSLAGGGVSTDTQYF. In nucleotides, the CDR3 is TGTGCCAGCAGCTTAGCGGGGGGCGGGGTGAGCACAGATACGCAGTATTTT.

The V gene is TRBV30, the J gene TRBJ1-2; D ambiguous. CDR1 GTSNPN and CDR2 SVGIG come from the germline V gene (reference sequence). The CDR3 runs 10 residues. V dropped 1 base and J dropped 12 bases, with 9 bases sitting between them. CDR3 sequence: CAWSEGGHTF. The CDR3 nucleotides read TGTGCCTGGAGTGAAGGAGGCCACACCTTC. The variable domain in full, with the rest retrieved from reference TRBV30 and TRBJ1-2, is SQTIHQWPATLVQPVGSPLSLECTVEGTSNPNLYWYRQAAGRGLQLLFYSVGIGQISSEVPQNLSASRPQDRQFILSSKKLLLSDSGFYLCAWSEGGHTFGSGTRLTVV.

This clonotype has a handful of counts. The V gene is TRBV29-1, the J gene TRBJ2-1, with 11 nucleotides matching TRBD1. The V segment lost 7 bases and the J segment 3 bases; nucleotides outside the gene matches: 5. The CDR3 totals 14 residues. Germline CDR1 SQVTM, CDR2 ANQGSEA. CDR3 in DNA: TGCAGCGCCGTGGACAGGGGGCACTACAATGAGCAGTTCTTC. Translation gives CSAVDRGHYNEQFF.

Many counts were recorded for this clonotype. The chain couples TRBV18 to TRBJ2-2; no clear D. The V gene lost 2 bases and the J gene lost 0 bases, with 4 bases spanning the gap. This CDR3 contains 14 residues. The V gene's germline CDR1 is KGHSH and CDR2 LQKENI. The CDR3 loop is CASSPAPNTGELFF. CDR3 coding DNA: TGTGCCAGCTCACCAGCACCGAACACCGGGGAGCTGTTTTTT.

The chain uses TRBV30 and TRBJ2-7, with D tentatively TRBD1 or TRBD2 (5 bases each). Germline V gene lookup returns CDR1 GTSNPN and CDR2 SVGIG (reference sequence). The CDR3 is 10 residues long. V dropped 5 bases and J dropped 5 bases, with 7 bases sitting between them. This chain's CDR3 is CAWGGHEQYF. DNA for the CDR3: TGTGCCTGGGGGGGTCACGAGCAGTACTTC.

At least ten counts were recorded for this clonotype. The chain couples TRBV12-3 or TRBV12-4 to TRBJ1-1, with D possibly TRBD1 on 6 matching bases. V shed 3 bases and J shed 3 bases, with 11 bases lying between them. The CDR3 extends over 14 amino acids. CDR3 loop: CASSFNRVYTEAFF. The DNA of the CDR3 is TGTGCCAGCAGTTTTAACAGGGTATACACTGAAGCTTTCTTT.

This clonotype was observed a few times. The chain joins TRBV20-1 to TRBJ1-6, with D perhaps TRBD1 (5 bases). The CDR3 loop spans 15 amino acids. V lost 6 bases, J lost 8 bases, and 20 bases lay in between. CDR1 DFQATT and CDR2 SNEGSKA come from the germline V gene (reference sequence). CDR3 DNA: TGCAGTGCCCCGCCCCCCCAGGGTCGGGATTCACCCCTCCACTTT. It specifies CSAPPPQGRDSPLHF.

This clonotype was observed at least ten times. The chain uses TRBV27 and TRBJ1-2; D gene unclear. Per the germline V gene, CDR1 is MNHEY and CDR2 is SMNVEV (reference sequence). The CDR3 sequence is 13 residues long. V lost 8 bases to trimming and J lost 5 bases, with 15 bases between them. The CDR3 protein is CASSEGQLYGYTF. In DNA form, the CDR3 reads TGTGCCAGCTCCGAAGGCCAGTTGTATGGCTACACCTTC.

This clonotype was detected only a few times. V usage is TRBV29-1 and J usage is TRBJ1-2; weak D call: TRBD1 (5 bases). This CDR3 is 13 amino acids long. Between the trimmed V and J ends, which lost 2 bases and 4 bases, there was a span of 11 bases. Germline assignment: CDR1 SQVTM and CDR2 ANQGSEA. The CDR3 bases are TGCAGCGTTGAATCGGCAGGGCCCTATGGCTACACCTTC. This codes for CSVESAGPYGYTF. Full variable domain (remainder filled in from reference TRBV29-1 and TRBJ1-2): SAVISQKPSRDICQRGTSLTIQCQVDSQVTMMFWYRQQPGQSLTLIATANQGSEATYESGFVIDKFPISRPNLTFSTLTVSNMSPEDSSIYLCSVESAGPYGYTFGSGTRLTVV.

The gene calls are TRBV7-2 and TRBJ2-7, with D unclear. The CDR3 contains 17 residues. Looked up from germline, CDR1 is SGHTA and CDR2 is FQGNSA. Trimming took off 6 bases at V and 0 bases at J, with 21 bases between the two ends. The CDR3 region is CASSRHRGSQSSYEQYF. CDR3 nucleotide sequence: TGTGCCAGCAGTCGCCACCGCGGTAGCCAGAGCTCCTACGAGCAGTACTTC.

This clonotype has at least ten counts. The genes are TRBV20-1 and TRBJ1-2; D might be TRBD1 (6 bases). There are 10 residues in the CDR3. V was pared by 4 bases and J by 12 bases, with 12 bases between. Germline CDR1 reads DFQATT; CDR2 reads SNEGSKA (reference sequence). The DNA of the CDR3 is TGCAGTGCTAAAAACAGGGCGGACACCTTC. Protein sequence: CSAKNRADTF.

The chain joins TRBV9 to TRBJ2-3; 10 bases align to TRBD2. The junction had 12 bases not matched to a gene; V was cut back by 3 bases and J by 11 bases. Germline V gene data show CDR1 as SGDLS and CDR2 as YYNGEE. The CDR3 has 15 residues. This CDR3 reads CASSGASGSTAMQYF. CDR3 bases: TGTGCCAGCAGCGGAGCTAGCGGGAGTACGGCTATGCAGTATTTT.

This clonotype was counted ten times or more. The V and J genes are TRBV14 and TRBJ2-2; the D is unclear. In germline, CDR1 is SGHDN, CDR2 FVKESK. V was trimmed by 1 base and J by 4 bases, leaving 7 bases between them. This CDR3 comprises 14 residues. The CDR3 sequence is CASSQGFLTGELFF. The CDR3 region has the DNA TGTGCCAGCAGCCAAGGTTTTCTCACCGGGGAGCTGTTTTTT.